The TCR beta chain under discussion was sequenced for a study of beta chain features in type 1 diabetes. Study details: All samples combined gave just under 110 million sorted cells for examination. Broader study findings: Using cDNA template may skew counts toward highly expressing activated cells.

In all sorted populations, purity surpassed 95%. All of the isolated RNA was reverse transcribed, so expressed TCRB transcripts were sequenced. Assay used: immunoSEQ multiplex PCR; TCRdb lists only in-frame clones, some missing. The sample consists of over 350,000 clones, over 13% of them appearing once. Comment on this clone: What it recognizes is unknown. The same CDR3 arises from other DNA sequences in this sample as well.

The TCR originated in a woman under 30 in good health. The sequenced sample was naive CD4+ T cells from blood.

CDR3 DNA: TGCGCCAGCAGCTTGGGGAGCTCCTACGAGCAGTACTTC. Translated: CASSLGSSYEQYF. The gene calls are TRBV5-1 and TRBJ2-7; no firm D call. CDR3 size: 13 residues. V was cut by 0 bases and J by 0 bases, with 4 bases left in between. CDR1 and CDR2 (germline): SGHRS, YFSETQ.